A single sample is the source of the 26 T cell receptor beta chains below, sequenced in a study of T cell responses to AZD1222 COVID-19 vaccine. Repertoires were generated with immunoSEQ multiplex PCR, while TCRdb's copy carries only in-frame clones and drops some. The table lists about 160,000 clones, approximately 92% of them singletons, with 2.5% to 4% in the top ten. Sequenced material: peripheral blood, taken 28 days after the second AZD1222 dose. The receptor source for this set is an adult who received the AZD1222 COVID-19 vaccine.

This rearrangement joins TRBV6-2 or TRBV6-3 to TRBJ2-7; D gene unclear. Trimming took 0 bases from V and 7 from J, leaving 7 bases between them. The CDR3 is 12 amino acids. Looked up from germline, CDR1 is MNHEY and CDR2 is SVGEGT. CDR3 DNA sequence: TGTGCCAGCAGTTACTCGATCGGAGAGCAGTACTTC. It yields the protein CASSYSIGEQYF.

The chain links TRBV4-1 to TRBJ1-5, with D possibly TRBD1 on 6 matching bases. This CDR3 spans 16 amino acids. The V end lost 3 bases, the J end lost 4 bases, and 16 bases lay between the germline ends. Germline CDR1 MGHRA, CDR2 YSYEKL. Written as DNA, the CDR3 is TGCGCCAGCAGCCAGGGGGCCAGGGCGGAAAATCAGCCCCAGCATTTT. Its protein product is CASSQGARAENQPQHF.

The chain employs TRBV18 and TRBJ2-3, with D perhaps matching TRBD2 (6 bases). Deletions cut 2 bases from V and 1 base from J, with 7 bases between. The CDR3 consists of 14 residues. The germline V gene has CDR1 KGHSH and CDR2 LQKENI. The DNA for the CDR3 is TGTGCCAGCTCACCAGCTAGCGGCACAGATACGCAGTATTTT. Its translation is CASSPASGTDTQYF.

The genes are TRBV6-5 and TRBJ1-3; 7 nucleotides agree with TRBD1. Trimming removed 7 bases from V and 0 bases from J; junction bases left unmatched: 3. The germline gives CDR1 MNHEY, CDR2 SVGAGI. The CDR3 length is 14 residues. The CDR3 here is CASKGASSGNTIYF. CDR3 nucleotide sequence: TGTGCCAGCAAGGGGGCCAGCTCTGGAAACACCATATATTTT.

This clone occurred a few times. This sequence joins TRBV15 and TRBJ2-1; D may be TRBD2 (6 bases). CDR3 length: 14 amino acids. Looked up from germline, CDR1 is LNHNV and CDR2 is YYDKDF (reference sequence). Trimming took 2 bases from V and 6 from J, leaving 11 bases between them. In DNA form, the CDR3 reads TGTGCCACCAGCAGATTAGGACTAACCAATGAGCAGTTCTTC. Protein sequence: CATSRLGLTNEQFF.

The chain links TRBV28 to TRBJ1-5; D might be TRBD1 (6 bases). Trimming stripped 5 bases from V and 7 bases from J, with 12 bases between. Germline V gene lookup returns CDR1 MDHEN and CDR2 SYDVKM. CDR3 length equals 13 residues. CDR3 sequence: CASSLPGTQPQHF. The CDR3 DNA follows: TGTGCCAGCAGTCTCCCAGGGACACAGCCCCAGCATTTT.

This rearrangement joins TRBV30 to TRBJ1-6, with D possibly TRBD1 on 5 matching bases. Trimming took 0 bases from V and 7 from J, leaving 19 bases between them. CDR3 length: 17 residues. The V gene's germline CDR1 is GTSNPN and CDR2 SVGIG (reference sequence). Written as DNA, the CDR3 is TGTGCCTGGAGTGTATTAGCCTTTGGGGGGATCAATTCACCCCTCCACTTT. Translation gives CAWSVLAFGGINSPLHF.

The chain uses TRBV2 and TRBJ2-7, with a weak D call TRBD1 (6 bases). The CDR3 has 15 amino acids. The V gene lost 3 bases and the J gene lost 6 bases, with 18 bases spanning the gap. Germline V lookup: CDR1 SNHLY, CDR2 FYNNEI. CDR3 nucleotide sequence: TGTGCCAGCAGTGACGTGACAGGCGGCTCCGGCGAGCAGTACTTC. Protein: CASSDVTGGSGEQYF.

J is TRBJ2-5 and V is TRBV4-3; a weak D match, TRBD2 (5 bases). Looked up from germline, CDR1 is LGHNA and CDR2 is YSLEER. The CDR3 totals 13 residues. With 0 bases removed from V and 4 bases from J, the gap between germline ends came to 6 bases. The CDR3, as DNA: TGCGCCAGCAGCCAAGATACTAGAGAGACCCAGTACTTC. It specifies CASSQDTRETQYF.

The chain employs TRBV6-5 and TRBJ2-5; 7 bases are a match to TRBD1. Per the germline V gene, CDR1 is MNHEY and CDR2 is SVGAGI. This CDR3 comprises 13 residues. V gave up 8 bases and J gave up 1 base; unmatched junction bases: 4. This CDR3 reads CASVAGGQETQYF. The DNA for the CDR3 is TGTGCCAGCGTCGCAGGGGGCCAAGAGACCCAGTACTTC.

V and J are TRBV9 and TRBJ1-5; D not resolved. CDR3 size: 14 residues. CDR1 is SGDLS and CDR2 is YYNGEE in the germline V gene. V was pared by 0 bases and J by 5 bases, with 9 bases between. The CDR3, as DNA: TGTGCCAGCAGCGTAGCCAGATACCATCAGCCCCAGCATTTT. This encodes CASSVARYHQPQHF. Filled out from reference TRBV9 and TRBJ1-5, the complete variable domain reads DSGVTQTPKHLITATGQRVTLRCSPRSGDLSVYWYQQSLDQGLQFLIQYYNGEERAKGNILERFSAQQFPDLHSELNLSSLELGDSALYFCASSVARYHQPQHFGDGTRLSIL.

The rearrangement uses TRBV10-3 and TRBJ1-1; tentatively, D is TRBD1 (5 bases). This CDR3 contains 15 residues. The germline CDR1 and CDR2 sequences are ENHRY and SYGVKD. Trimming left V 5 bases short and J 1 base short, with 14 bases between. The CDR3 sequence: CAISSGSGGNTEAFF. CDR3 bases: TGTGCCATCAGTTCAGGGTCGGGAGGGAACACTGAAGCTTTCTTT.

This sequence joins TRBV2 and TRBJ2-7; no reliable D call. The germline gives CDR1 SNHLY, CDR2 FYNNEI. Trimming removed 6 bases from V and 2 bases from J, with 5 bases in between. The CDR3 consists of 11 residues. This CDR3 is CASRGTYEQYF. In DNA, the CDR3 is TGTGCCAGCAGGGGAACCTACGAGCAGTACTTC.

J is TRBJ2-7 and V is TRBV11-2; D may be TRBD1 (6 bases). This CDR3 comprises 15 residues. CDR1 is SGHAT and CDR2 is FQNNGV in the germline V gene. V shed 5 bases and J shed 3 bases, with 17 bases lying between them. The CDR3 region is CASSGGQFTDYEQYF. Written as DNA, the CDR3 is TGTGCCAGCAGCGGAGGACAGTTTACCGACTACGAGCAGTACTTC. The whole variable domain, filled in from reference TRBV11-2 and TRBJ2-7, reads EAGVAQSPRYKIIEKRQSVAFWCNPISGHATLYWYQQILGQGPKLLIQFQNNGVVDDSQLPKDRFSAERLKGVDSTLKIQPAKLEDSAVYLCASSGGQFTDYEQYFGPGTRLTVT.

This chain connects TRBV5-6 to TRBJ1-3; D possibly corresponds to TRBD1 (5 bases). Per the germline V gene, CDR1 is SGHDT and CDR2 is YYEEEE. The length of the CDR3 is 15 residues. The V end was cut by 1 base, the J end by 2 bases, with 10 bases between. CDR3 sequence: CASSLPGPPGNTIYF. The CDR3 DNA reads as TGTGCCAGCAGCTTGCCGGGGCCGCCTGGAAACACCATATATTTT.

V usage is TRBV2 and J usage is TRBJ2-7; D uncertain. The CDR3 extends over 15 amino acids. The V gene's germline CDR1 is SNHLY and CDR2 FYNNEI. V was trimmed by 4 bases and J by 0 bases, leaving 13 bases between them. The CDR3 here is CASSVYGYSSYEQYF. CDR3 DNA: TGTGCCAGCAGTGTCTACGGGTATAGCTCCTACGAGCAGTACTTC. Drawing the rest from reference TRBV2 and TRBJ2-7, the complete variable domain is EPEVTQTPSHQVTQMGQEVILRCVPISNHLYFYWYRQILGQKVEFLVSFYNNEISEKSEIFDDQFSVERPDGSNFTLKIRSTKLEDSAMYFCASSVYGYSSYEQYFGPGTRLTVT.

V usage is TRBV6-1 and J usage is TRBJ2-7; D is undetermined. V lost 0 bases, J lost 3 bases, and 6 bases lay in between. Germline CDR1 MNHNS, CDR2 SASEGT. This CDR3 contains 13 residues. The CDR3 bases are TGTGCCAGCAGTGAAGCGCAGGTCTACGAGCAGTACTTC. This codes for CASSEAQVYEQYF.

This clone was detected a few times. The rearrangement uses TRBV6-5 and TRBJ1-5; 9 nucleotides agree with TRBD1. Losses at the gene ends were 5 bases for V and 7 bases for J; bases not matched to a gene: 9. Germline V CDR1 and CDR2: MNHEY, SVGAGI. The CDR3 loop spans 15 amino acids. CDR3 residues: CASSLGQGPEQPQHF. DNA for the CDR3: TGTGCCAGCAGTCTGGGACAGGGTCCGGAACAGCCCCAGCATTTT.

This chain joins TRBV11-3 and TRBJ2-1; no clear D. The CDR3 has 12 residues. Trimming removed 7 bases at V and 6 bases at J, with 10 bases between. Germline assignment: CDR1 SGHNT and CDR2 YENEEA. The chain's CDR3 is CASTLSRNEQFF. The CDR3 nucleotides are TGTGCCAGCACCCTTAGCCGCAATGAGCAGTTCTTC.

The sample holds one count of this clone. V and J are TRBV6-5 and TRBJ1-4; D is unresolved. From germline, CDR1 is MNHEY and CDR2 SVGAGI. The CDR3 has 13 amino acids. V dropped 6 bases and J dropped 8 bases, with 13 bases sitting between them. This CDR3 is CASSFSLKEKLFF. Written as DNA, the CDR3 is TGTGCCAGCAGCTTCTCCCTGAAGGAAAAACTGTTTTTT.

This clone was seen once. The chain joins TRBV11-2 to TRBJ2-7; TRBD2 matches 7 bases. Germline CDR1 and CDR2: SGHAT and FQNNGV. The CDR3 extends over 16 amino acids. Trimming removed 1 base from V and 6 bases from J; junction bases left unmatched: 12. The CDR3: CASSLAGPGRGFEQYF. The CDR3 DNA reads as TGTGCCAGCAGCTTAGCGGGCCCAGGGAGGGGCTTCGAGCAGTACTTC.

In this sample, this clone turned up once. This sequence joins TRBV4-1 and TRBJ2-7; D assignment may be TRBD1 or TRBD2 (5 bases each). Between the trimmed V and J ends, which lost 1 base and 4 bases, there was a span of 17 bases. The CDR3 consists of 16 residues. Germline V gives CDR1 MGHRA, CDR2 YSYEKL. In DNA, the CDR3 is TGCGCCAGCAGCCAAGGGTTAGGGACGGAACTTTACGAGCAGTACTTC. It is translated as CASSQGLGTELYEQYF.

The V call is TRBV7-6, the J call TRBJ2-1, with D unresolved. This CDR3 has 15 residues. Deletions cut 5 bases from V and 1 base from J, with 12 bases between. From germline, CDR1 is SGHVS and CDR2 FNYEAQ. The CDR3 loop reads CASSTVYLSYNEQFF. The CDR3 DNA is TGTGCCAGCAGCACAGTCTACCTTTCCTACAATGAGCAGTTCTTC.

The J gene is TRBJ1-1, the V gene TRBV6-5, with D unclear. V was cut by 10 bases and J by 1 base, with 10 bases left in between. The CDR3 has 12 residues. CDR1 and CDR2 (germline): MNHEY, SVGAGI. The CDR3 DNA follows: TGTGCCACCGAGATACGGAACACTGAAGCTTTCTTT. It translates to CATEIRNTEAFF.

This sequence joins TRBV3-1 (or the pseudogene TRBV3-2) and TRBJ2-2, with 13 nucleotides matching TRBD2. The CDR3 sequence is 21 residues long. The V gene's germline CDR1 is LGHDT and CDR2 YNNKEL (reference sequence). V dropped 7 bases and J dropped 0; count of bases not matched to a gene: 17. The CDR3 region has the DNA TGTGCCAGCACTTCCTTTTGGGTACTAGCGGGAGGGCCTCCGAACACCGGGGAGCTGTTTTTT. Amino acids: CASTSFWVLAGGPPNTGELFF.

The chain has TRBV6-6 and TRBJ1-5; D not resolved. Trimming shortened V by 8 bases and J by 4 bases, and 9 bases separated the two germline ends. CDR1 and CDR2 from the germline V gene are MNHNY and SVGAGI (reference sequence). The CDR3 length is 12 residues. The CDR3 bases are TGTGCCAGCGGAGACCTGAATCAGCCCCAGCATTTT. It is translated as CASGDLNQPQHF.